A single T cell receptor (beta chain) is shown here with its context. This clone has more than one count but fewer than ten. There is no known antigen for this receptor. No qualities accompany the bases; no much larger clone lies one base away. A MiSeq instrument was used for deep resolution sequencing, which targeted depths ranging from 1 in 1 million up to 1 in 200,000 T cells, with coverage averaging 10x for each clonotype. The immunoSEQ hsTCRB Kit was used to generate the TCR beta libraries. From the authors' description of their analysis: Data were analyzed with ImmunoSEQ Data Assistant and ImmunoSEQ Analyzer, with V, D and J genes assigned per IMGT definitions. Clonality, with values ranging from 0 to 1, was calculated as one minus the normalized Shannon entropy of productive rearrangement frequencies. Only overrepresented clonotypes making up at least 0.05% of the repertoire of each patient were included in the public clonotype analysis. About a dozen repertoires from age-matched healthy donors, obtained from immuneACCESS, served as clonality controls. TCRdb limited this immuneACCESS table to in-frame rearrangements with V and J called. A share of clones is missing; checked studies link under half to unresolved V genes, and the rest is unexplained. That table gives V, J and clone size, and the DNA gave D and trimming. The sample contains 30,000 to 40,000 clones, roughly two thirds of them found a single time. 28% of the sample is in the top ten clones.

This specimen belongs to a study of cytotoxic CD8 clonotypes in ibrutinib-treated CLL (dated by TCRdb to the early 2020s). Background on the whole study: In this cohort, about 16 patients were treatment-naive and ten to twelve were relapsed/refractory, while some 18 had unmutated IGHV. Partial responses were observed in about 25 patients and complete responses in 2; after a median follow-up of around 64 months, remission was maintained in 14 patients and progression was observed in roughly 12. Cryopreserved peripheral blood mononuclear cells were obtained before treatment, at response, and at either sustained remission or disease progression. Of the 90 or so participants in the trial, about two dozen had longitudinal samples available. On average, each sample had roughly 260,000 productive templates and under 95,000 productive rearrangements. The response samples were drawn at a median of approximately 12 months into treatment, with a range of about 6 to 40 months.

For TCR beta library preparation, approximately 2 micrograms of genomic DNA were isolated from cryopreserved PBMCs. Longitudinal blood samples from CLL patients receiving ibrutinib monotherapy were subjected to high-throughput TCR beta sequencing. The patients took part in an open-label, single-center phase 2 trial of ibrutinib monotherapy. What the research found in general, with its limitations: At baseline, clonality was higher than in age-matched healthy donors and showed a strong correlation with circulating CD8+ T-cell counts. Public clonotypes were rare and either shrank or stayed stable during treatment, and the rise in clonality at ibrutinib response reflected expansion of private clonotypes. Clonality increased at ibrutinib response, stayed stable in sustained remission, and fell back toward baseline at progression. Lymph node repertoires were not examined, and the timing of sampling was not matched between patients in sustained remission and those whose disease progressed.

Here V drops 7 bases and J drops 4 bases, and the junction holds 6 bases not matched to any gene. CDR1 and CDR2 (SNHLY, FYNNEI) derive from the germline V gene. The CDR3 goes from the cysteine to the phenylalanine over 13 residues. This entry keeps only the CDR3 DNA: 39 bases, framed from base 1. The starting material was PBMCs, obtained before ibrutinib treatment. This TCR was sampled from a human donor with chronic lymphocytic leukemia. Rearrangement joined TRBV2 to TRBJ1-1, with TRBD1 matching 7 junction bases. DNA sequence: TGTGCCAGCACAACACAGGGGTCCACTGAAGCTTTCTTT. Translated, this gives CASTTQGSTEAFF.